One and the same sample provided the 20 T cell receptor beta chains below, sequenced in a study of T cells in Graves' hyperthyroidism and ophthalmopathy. TCR beta CDR3 region amplification was performed from RNA transcripts. The HTBI primer set was used in a first-round RT-PCR of the TCR CDR3. TCRdb used MiXCR to reprocess the multiplex PCR reads, holding one entry per CDR3 protein. Of some 370,000 distinct CDR3 sequences in the sample, about a sixth were seen once. Sample: blood. Receptors originate from a woman in her 30s with Graves' hyperthyroidism that later progressed to Graves' ophthalmopathy.

This clonotype was counted a few times. V and J are TRBV5-1 and TRBJ2-7; 8 bases match TRBD2. Germline-derived CDR1 and CDR2 are SGHRS and YFSETQ. V trimming: 4 bases; J trimming: 0 bases; junction bases outside the gene matches: 9. The CDR3 covers 16 residues. CDR3 protein: CASSPGGGGDSYEQYF. DNA for the CDR3: TGCGCCAGCAGCCCCGGGGGGGGAGGGGACTCCTACGAGCAGTACTTC. Based on the CDR3 plus reference TRBV5-1 and TRBJ2-7, the full variable domain is KAGVTQTPRYLIKTRGQQVTLSCSPISGHRSVSWYQQTPGQGLQFLFEYFSETQRNKGNFPGRFSGRQFSNSRSEMNVSTLELGDSALYLCASSPGGGGDSYEQYFGPGTRLTVT.

This clonotype was counted many times. J is TRBJ1-1 and V is TRBV7-9; the D is unclear. The CDR3 totals 12 residues. CDR1 and CDR2 (germline): SEHNR, FQNEAQ (reference sequence). Trimming shortened V by 4 bases and J by 1 base, and 4 bases separated the two germline ends. The CDR3 sequence is CASSWPNTEAFF. The CDR3 DNA follows: TGTGCCAGCAGCTGGCCGAACACTGAAGCTTTCTTT.

With regard to this clonotype: The junction departs from the called germline gene at one end, perhaps through a read error. The chain joins TRBV2 to TRBJ2-2; D is unclear. The germline CDR1 and CDR2 sequences are SNHLY and FYNNEI. CDR3 length: 15 residues. The chain's CDR3 is CASSDWGLRTGELFF. DNA for the CDR3: TGCGCCAGCAGTGACTGGGGTCTGCGGACCGGGGAGCTGTTTTTT. Full variable domain (missing parts from reference TRBV2 and TRBJ2-2): EPEVTQTPSHQVTQMGQEVILRCVPISNHLYFYWYRQILGQKVEFLVSFYNNEISEKSEIFDDQFSVERPDGSNFTLKIRSTKLEDSAMYFCASSDWGLRTGELFFGEGSRLTVL.

Notes on this clonotype: This sequence may be a read error, since a much larger clone differs from it by one base. This rearrangement joins TRBV12-3 or TRBV12-4 to TRBJ1-1; TRBD1 agrees at 8 bases. This CDR3 is 14 amino acids long. The CDR3: CASTMQGADTGAFF. The CDR3 bases are TGTGCCAGCACCATGCAGGGGGCGGACACTGGAGCTTTCTTT.

V and J are TRBV15 and TRBJ2-1, with TRBD1 matching 10 bases. The germline gives CDR1 LNHNV, CDR2 YYDKDF (reference sequence). Unmatched junction bases numbered 6, after V lost 3 bases and J lost 4 bases. The CDR3 is made up of 16 amino acids. The CDR3 loop is CATSRRGQGTYNEQFF. DNA for the CDR3: TGTGCCACCAGCAGGAGGGGACAGGGGACATACAATGAGCAGTTCTTC.

This chain connects TRBV3-1 to TRBJ2-5; possible D gene TRBD2, 5 bases. V lost 1 base, J lost 7 bases, and 16 bases lay in between. From germline, CDR1 is LGHDT and CDR2 YNNKEL (reference sequence). This CDR3 is built from 15 residues. The CDR3 DNA sequence: TGTGCCAGCAGCCAAGTTACCGTCGTTGGAGGGACCCAGTACTTC. Amino acid sequence: CASSQVTVVGGTQYF.

This clonotype has ten or more counts. The chain combines TRBV20-1 with TRBJ2-7; 7 positions agree with TRBD1. The CDR3 has 15 residues. V trimming: 0 bases; J trimming: 7 bases; junction bases outside the gene matches: 12. CDR1 DFQATT and CDR2 SNEGSKA come from the germline V gene (reference sequence). CDR3 DNA: TGCAGTGCTAGAGATCGTATGCGGACAGGAGCTGAGCAGTACTTC. Translated: CSARDRMRTGAEQYF.

This clonotype was counted at least ten times. V usage is TRBV6-5 and J usage is TRBJ2-7, with 10 bases identical to TRBD2. Germline values: CDR1 MNHEY, CDR2 SVGAGI. V lost 0 bases, J lost 2 bases, and 4 bases stayed unmatched. The CDR3 is 16 residues long. In DNA, the CDR3 is TGTGCCAGCAGTTACTCTCGGACTAGCGGCCCCTACGAGCAGTACTTC. Translation gives CASSYSRTSGPYEQYF.

This clonotype has at least ten counts. The rearrangement links TRBV20-1 to TRBJ2-7; D possibly corresponds to TRBD2 (6 bases). Germline values: CDR1 DFQATT, CDR2 SNEGSKA (reference sequence). The CDR3 extends over 15 amino acids. Here the CDR3 reads CSALGGPSGVYEQYF. CDR3 nucleotides: TGCAGCGCTTTGGGCGGGCCATCGGGGGTCTACGAGCAGTACTTC.

This CDR3 reads CASSLGTSGSPTDTQYF. CDR3 nucleotide sequence: TGTGCCAGCAGTTTGGGGACTAGCGGGAGCCCCACAGATACGCAGTATTTT. The V gene is TRBV28, the J gene TRBJ2-3; 14 bases map to TRBD2. The CDR3 consists of 17 residues. V was pared by 3 bases and J by 2 bases, with 4 bases of the junction left unmatched. In germline, CDR1 is MDHEN, CDR2 SYDVKM.

The sample holds many counts of this clonotype. The genes are TRBV12-3 or TRBV12-4 and TRBJ2-5; D unclear. Deletions cut 6 bases from V and 5 bases from J, with 19 bases between. The CDR3 totals 15 residues. The DNA for the CDR3 is TGTGCCAGCAGCTCGCCCCTACACGGTCGGGAGACCCAGTACTTC. Translated: CASSSPLHGRETQYF.

This clonotype appeared a few times. One junction end does not reproduce the germline sequence, and a read error may be involved. This rearrangement joins TRBV19 to TRBJ2-7; 8 nucleotides align to TRBD1. Germline CDR1 is LNHDA and CDR2 is SQIVND (reference sequence). CDR3 length: 12 residues. As DNA, the CDR3 is TGTGCCAGTAGTGGGGACAGGAACGAACAGTACTTC. Protein product: CASSGDRNEQYF.

DNA for the CDR3: TGTGCCTGGACCCGGGGTAGCGGAGATTACAATGAGCAGTTCTTC. This gives the protein CAWTRGSGDYNEQFF. The chain uses TRBV30 and TRBJ2-1; D is perhaps TRBD2 (6 bases). Trimming cost V 4 bases and J 4 bases, with 17 bases left between them. The CDR3 covers 15 residues. Germline CDR1 is GTSNPN and CDR2 is SVGIG (reference sequence).

This clonotype was detected ten times or more. The chain joins TRBV27 to TRBJ2-1; 9 nucleotides align to TRBD1. CDR1 is MNHEY and CDR2 is SMNVEV in the germline V gene (reference sequence). This CDR3 has 15 amino acids. Germline trimming cut 4 bases from V and 2 bases from J; bases unmatched to any gene: 3. In DNA, the CDR3 is TGTGCCAGCAGTTCGGACAGGGGTACCTACAATGAGCAGTTCTTC. Amino acids: CASSSDRGTYNEQFF.

This chain joins TRBV11-3 and TRBJ1-1, with TRBD1 matching over 7 bases. Germline assignment: CDR1 SGHNT and CDR2 YENEEA. The CDR3 runs 16 residues. With V trimmed by 5 bases and J by 7 bases, 16 bases remained unmatched. CDR3 protein: CASSTYSPRTGYEAFF. The CDR3 nucleotides read TGTGCCAGCAGCACTTATTCCCCTCGGACAGGCTATGAAGCTTTCTTT.

This clonotype was detected ten times or more. The V and J genes are TRBV19 and TRBJ2-3, with unresolved D. V lost 3 bases and J lost 0, with 10 bases in between. CDR1 LNHDA and CDR2 SQIVND come from the germline V gene (reference sequence). This CDR3 contains 15 residues. For the CDR3, the DNA is TGTGCCAGTAGTATTGCCGGAAGAAGCACAGATACGCAGTATTTT. Protein sequence: CASSIAGRSTDTQYF.

This clonotype was seen a handful of times. The chain has TRBV2 and TRBJ2-7; D unclear. Trimming took 4 bases from V and 0 from J, leaving 7 bases between them. CDR3 length equals 13 residues. CDR1 and CDR2 (germline): SNHLY, FYNNEI. CDR3 loop: CASSVQVSYEQYF. In nucleotides, the CDR3 is TGTGCCAGCAGTGTCCAAGTCTCCTACGAGCAGTACTTC.

This clonotype came up many times. The chain joins TRBV28 to TRBJ2-1; D possibly corresponds to TRBD2 (5 bases). Germline V gives CDR1 MDHEN, CDR2 SYDVKM. Trimming pared 3 bases from V and 6 bases from J, leaving 12 bases between. The CDR3 has 14 residues. CDR3 DNA: TGTGCCAGCAGTTTTCGGGGAGCGCTCAATGAGCAGTTCTTC. It translates to CASSFRGALNEQFF. Looking up the rest from reference TRBV28 and TRBJ2-1 gives the full variable domain: DVKVTQSSRYLVKRTGEKVFLECVQDMDHENMFWYRQDPGLGLRLIYFSYDVKMKEKGDIPEGYSVSREKKERFSLILESASTNQTSMYLCASSFRGALNEQFFGPGTRLTVL.

The chain couples TRBV27 to TRBJ2-5, with 7 bases lining up with TRBD2. The CDR3 covers 15 residues. J gave up 4 bases and V 6 bases, and 11 bases lay outside the gene matches. The germline gives CDR1 MNHEY, CDR2 SMNVEV (reference sequence). CDR3 sequence (DNA): TGTGCCAGCAGAACTTTCCGGGACTACGGAGAGACCCAGTACTTC. Its protein is CASRTFRDYGETQYF.

This clonotype was recorded at least ten times. V is TRBV6-1 and J is TRBJ2-3; D assignment may be TRBD1 or TRBD2 (6 bases each). V was trimmed by 5 bases and J by 8 bases, leaving 14 bases between them. From germline, CDR1 is MNHNS and CDR2 SASEGT. The CDR3 totals 13 residues. CDR3 in amino acids: CASSSTEGGTQYF. In DNA, the CDR3 is TGTGCCAGCAGTTCAACAGAGGGGGGTACGCAGTATTTT.